These T cell receptor beta chains were read from a single sample in a study of sequential checkpoint blockade in melanoma. Method: immunoSEQ multiplex PCR; TCRdb's copy keeps in-frame clones and lacks some. This sample has some 2,000 clones, with roughly a fifth found just once. Sequences were derived from tumor tissue (inferred from file names), sampled from a patient given nivolumab and ipilimumab in sequence. Every receptor here comes from a human donor with melanoma. Both conserved end residues are part of each CDR3. D genes are given only for firm matches. Some rows mark clone size as missing; the rest say once, few, many or name a class of expanded clone.

few	TRBV11-3	TRBJ2-7	NA	TGTGCCAGCAGCCCCTCGGCGACAGCAACCCGGGAGCAGTACTTC	CASSPSATATREQYF
few	TRBV6-8	TRBJ2-1	TRBD2	TGTGCCAGCAGTTACGAAGGACTAGCGATGAATGAGCAGTTCTTC	CASSYEGLAMNEQFF
many	TRBV11-3	TRBJ2-7	NA	TGTGCCAGCAGCTTCTCCCAGCCCCCCTACGAGCAGTACTTC	CASSFSQPPYEQYF
few	TRBV30	TRBJ1-5	NA	TGTGCCTGGAGTAGGGACAATCAGCCCCAGCATTTT	CAWSRDNQPQHF
NA	TRBV18	TRBJ1-1	NA	TGTGCCAGCTCACCACAAGAGGGCTTTGGGAACACTGAAGCTTTCTTT	CASSPQEGFGNTEAFF
medium-sized	TRBV11-3	TRBJ1-2	TRBD1	TGTGCCAGCACCAGAACCACTACCGGGACAGACAATGGCTACACCTTC	CASTRTTTGTDNGYTF
medium-sized	TRBV11-3	TRBJ1-1	NA	TGTGCCAGCAGCCAAAGTATTAGGAACACTGAAGCTTTCTTT	CASSQSIRNTEAFF
NA	TRBV9	TRBJ2-1	TRBD2	TGTGCCAGCAGCCCCCCGGCTAGCGGTTACAATGAGCAGTTCTTC	CASSPPASGYNEQFF
few	TRBV9	TRBJ1-1	NA	TGTGCCAGCAGCGTGCTATGGGGCACTGAAGCTTTCTTT	CASSVLWGTEAFF
few	TRBV19	TRBJ1-5	NA	TGTGCCAGTACCCCCGCGGGGACGAATCAGCCCCAGCATTTT	CASTPAGTNQPQHF
NA	TRBV9	TRBJ1-6	NA	TGTGCCAGCAGCGTAGAGGCAGGGGTTAATTCACCCCTCCACTTT	CASSVEAGVNSPLHF
NA	TRBV19	TRBJ1-2	NA	TGTGCCAGTAGCGCCGGGACCTCATATGGCTACACCTTC	CASSAGTSYGYTF
NA	TRBV18	TRBJ2-3	TRBD2	TGTGCCAGCTCAATGGCGGGGGGGCCGGATACGCAGTATTTT	CASSMAGGPDTQYF
medium-sized	TRBV6-8	TRBJ1-2	NA	TGTGCCAGCAGTTACTCTCCCTATAACTATGGCTACACCTTC	CASSYSPYNYGYTF
many	TRBV11-3	TRBJ2-3	NA	TGTGCCAGCAGCTTAAATAGAGGGCCTTCAGATACGCAGTATTTT	CASSLNRGPSDTQYF
NA	TRBV19	TRBJ2-7	NA	TGTGCCAGTAGTATGCAGGGCTCTTGGGAGCAGTACTTC	CASSMQGSWEQYF
NA	TRBV11-3	TRBJ2-7	TRBD2	TGTGCCAGCAGCATGGCCGGGACTAGCTTTGGCGAGCAGTACTTC	CASSMAGTSFGEQYF
many	TRBV11-3	TRBJ2-5	TRBD2	TGTGCCAGCAGCCTACTAGCGGAGTACCAAGAGACCCAGTACTTC	CASSLLAEYQETQYF
NA	TRBV23-1	TRBJ2-5	NA	TGCGCCAGCAGCCCGGTGGACGGGGAGACCCAGTACTTC	CASSPVDGETQYF
few	TRBV18	TRBJ1-1	TRBD1	TGTGCCAGCTCACCGTGGACAGGGGTTGAAGCTTTCTTT	CASSPWTGVEAFF
NA	TRBV5-1	TRBJ2-7	NA	TGCGCCAGCAGCCACACAGGGCTGGGCTACGAGCAGTACTTC	CASSHTGLGYEQYF
NA	TRBV19	TRBJ2-3	NA	TGTGCCAGTAGCTCCCTACTTACGATCAGCACAGATACGCAGTATTTT	CASSSLLTISTDTQYF
few	TRBV6-8	TRBJ2-5	NA	TGTGCCAGCAGACCGATCGGGGGCTTGGAAGAGACCCAGTACTTC	CASRPIGGLEETQYF
few	TRBV28	TRBJ2-3	TRBD1	TGTGCCAGCAGTCTAACAGGGGGCAGCGCAGATACGCAGTATTTT	CASSLTGGSADTQYF
NA	TRBV19	TRBJ1-2	TRBD1	TGTGCCAGATATAGAGGGGGCTATGGCTATGGCTACACCTTC	CARYRGGYGYGYTF
few	TRBV6-8	TRBJ2-7	NA	TGTGCCAGCAGGTCAGACGGGTCCTTCTACGAGCAGTACTTC	CASRSDGSFYEQYF
medium-sized	TRBV6-8	TRBJ2-7	NA	TGTGCCAGTGGCCCACCCCAGGGGTACGAGCAGTACTTC	CASGPPQGYEQYF
many	TRBV11-3	TRBJ1-2	NA	TGTGCCAGCAGCTTAGGTGCCGGGATAGATGACTACACCTTC	CASSLGAGIDDYTF
NA	TRBV10-3	TRBJ1-3	NA	TGTGCCATCAGTGAGTCGCCCCAGGGTGGAAACACCATATATTTT	CAISESPQGGNTIYF
NA	TRBV25-1	TRBJ2-3	NA	TGTGCCAGCAGTGAAACATTTGATACGCAGTATTTT	CASSETFDTQYF
NA	TRBV25-1	TRBJ1-4	NA	TGTGCCAGCAGTGGGACCGGGGTGACAAAAAAACTGTTTTTT	CASSGTGVTKKLFF
few	TRBV28	TRBJ1-4	NA	TGTGCCAGCAGTTTATACGCAACTAATGAAAAACTGTTTTTT	CASSLYATNEKLFF
few	TRBV6-7	TRBJ1-5	NA	TGTGCCAGCAGCCGATTACAGGTGGGCAATCAGCCCCAGCATTTT	CASSRLQVGNQPQHF